These 22 T cell receptor beta chains were sequenced from one sample in a study of shared clonotypes between healthy human individuals. The data were produced by immunoSEQ multiplex PCR, yet TCRdb's version contains in-frame clones alone and is incomplete. The repertoire holds 1.6 million or so clones, with 95% to 97% as singletons. The sample consisted of naive CD4+ T cells sorted from blood. Subset specified: CD45RA+ positively selected. These TCRs come from a man between 25 and 39 years old in good health.

The chain recombines TRBV5-8 with TRBJ1-3; TRBD1 is a possible D gene (5 bases). The CDR3 consists of 14 residues. Germline CDR1 and CDR2: SGHTS and YDEGEE. V dropped 1 base and J dropped 2 bases, with 7 bases sitting between them. In DNA form, the CDR3 reads TGTGCCAGCAGCTTGAAGGGACCTGGAAACACCATATATTTT. It specifies CASSLKGPGNTIYF.

The rearrangement uses TRBV5-1 and TRBJ1-3; 12 nucleotides line up with TRBD1. CDR1 and CDR2 (germline): SGHRS, YFSETQ. After removal of 4 bases from V and 2 bases from J, the junction contained 10 bases not matched to a gene. The CDR3 contains 18 residues. The CDR3: CASSQPGQGASTGNTIYF. As DNA, the CDR3 is TGCGCCAGCAGCCAGCCGGGACAGGGGGCATCAACTGGAAACACCATATATTTT. Full variable domain (outside the CDR3, taken from reference TRBV5-1 and TRBJ1-3): KAGVTQTPRYLIKTRGQQVTLSCSPISGHRSVSWYQQTPGQGLQFLFEYFSETQRNKGNFPGRFSGRQFSNSRSEMNVSTLELGDSALYLCASSQPGQGASTGNTIYFGEGSWLTVV.

The rearrangement uses TRBV6-1 and TRBJ2-1; D is unresolved. The V end was cut by 2 bases, the J end by 5 bases, with 10 bases between. Germline loops: CDR1 MNHNS, CDR2 SASEGT. The CDR3 length is 14 residues. CDR3 in DNA: TGTGCCAGCAGTGAACTAGTGCAAAACAATGAGCAGTTCTTC. It is translated as CASSELVQNNEQFF.

This chain links TRBV5-1 with TRBJ2-1; 12 bases map to TRBD1. Germline V gene lookup returns CDR1 SGHRS and CDR2 YFSETQ. V was pared by 4 bases and J by 8 bases, with 7 bases of the junction left unmatched. The CDR3 contains 15 residues. This CDR3 reads CASSRSGTGGDEQFF. The CDR3 coding sequence is TGCGCCAGCAGCAGGAGCGGGACAGGGGGCGATGAGCAGTTCTTC.

The chain combines TRBV11-2 with TRBJ2-1; TRBD1 agrees at 7 bases. In germline, CDR1 is SGHAT, CDR2 FQNNGV. This CDR3 has 15 residues. The V segment lost 4 bases and the J segment 7 bases; nucleotides outside the gene matches: 10. DNA of the CDR3: TGTGCCAGCAGCTCCAGGGCAGGGGGACGGAATGAGCAGTTCTTC. Its protein product is CASSSRAGGRNEQFF.

The chain couples TRBV5-6 to TRBJ1-5; 7 nucleotides match TRBD1. The CDR3 totals 13 residues. Trimming cost V 5 bases and J 7 bases; bases outside gene matches: 6. Germline CDR1 and CDR2: SGHDT and YYEEEE. CDR3 residues: CASSYLQGQPQHF. Written as DNA, the CDR3 is TGTGCCAGCAGTTACCTACAGGGGCAGCCCCAGCATTTT.

With regard to this clone: A junction boundary mismatches the germline segment, possibly from a read error. This chain links TRBV28 with TRBJ2-3; TRBD1 matches at 8 bases. The germline V gene encodes CDR1 MDHEN and CDR2 SYDVKM. This CDR3 region has 15 residues. The CDR3 coding sequence is TGTGCCAGCAGTTTCGCCATCACAACAGGGGGGATGATTTTTTTT. Translating gives CASSFAITTGGMIFF.

The chain recombines TRBV18 with TRBJ2-3; maybe TRBD1 (6 bases). This CDR3 contains 15 residues. CDR1 is KGHSH, CDR2 LQKENI, per germline. Between the trimmed V and J ends, which lost 3 bases and 0 bases, there was a span of 10 bases. CDR3 nucleotides: TGTGCCAGCTCACCTTCGACAGGAAGCACAGATACGCAGTATTTT. Residues: CASSPSTGSTDTQYF.

The chain employs TRBV19 and TRBJ2-1; a weak D match, TRBD2 (6 bases). Germline lookup yields CDR1 LNHDA and CDR2 SQIVND (reference sequence). With 6 bases removed from V and 0 bases from J, the gap between germline ends came to 15 bases. The CDR3 runs 16 residues. This CDR3 reads CASSQTGTASYNEQFF. Here the CDR3 DNA reads TGTGCCAGTAGCCAAACCGGGACTGCCTCCTACAATGAGCAGTTCTTC. Full variable domain (missing parts from reference TRBV19 and TRBJ2-1): DGGITQSPKYLFRKEGQNVTLSCEQNLNHDAMYWYRQDPGQGLRLIYYSQIVNDFQKGDIAEGYSVSREKKESFPLTVTSAQKNPTAFYLCASSQTGTASYNEQFFGPGTRLTVL.

The chain employs TRBV5-4 and TRBJ2-5; D tentatively reads TRBD1 or TRBD2 (6 bases each). Germline V gene data show CDR1 as SGHNT and CDR2 as YYREEE (reference sequence). V was pared by 4 bases and J by 5 bases, with 15 bases between. CDR3 size: 14 residues. The CDR3 DNA reads as TGTGCCAGCAGCGGTACCGGGGGCTTGGAGACCCAGTACTTC. Translated: CASSGTGGLETQYF.

The chain uses TRBV2 and TRBJ1-5; 9 nucleotides align to TRBD1. Germline lookup yields CDR1 SNHLY and CDR2 FYNNEI. This CDR3 is built from 14 residues. J was trimmed by 12 bases and V by 1 base; bases with no gene match: 7. The CDR3 sequence is CASSEETGGLVQHF. Written as DNA, the CDR3 is TGTGCCAGCAGTGAAGAGACAGGGGGGTTGGTCCAGCATTTT.

The J gene is TRBJ2-5, the V gene TRBV5-1, with 11 bases that match TRBD2. Germline V gene sequence: CDR1 SGHRS, CDR2 YFSETQ. The CDR3 spans 16 residues. V was pared by 4 bases and J by 5 bases, with 10 bases of the junction left unmatched. CDR3 in amino acids: CASSLVLAGGHETQYF. The CDR3 DNA reads as TGCGCCAGCAGCCTGGTCCTAGCGGGAGGACACGAGACCCAGTACTTC.

Of note for this clone: Other DNA variants within this sample encode the same CDR3. The chain uses TRBV5-4 and TRBJ1-2; D possibly corresponds to TRBD1 (6 bases). With 2 bases removed from V and 3 bases from J, the gap between germline ends came to 8 bases. There are 13 residues in the CDR3. Germline lookup yields CDR1 SGHNT and CDR2 YYREEE (reference sequence). CDR3 bases: TGTGCCAGCAGCTTCAGGGGCGACTATGGCTACACCTTC. Its translation: CASSFRGDYGYTF. The variable domain in full, with the rest retrieved from reference TRBV5-4 and TRBJ1-2, is ETGVTQSPTHLIKTRGQQVTLRCSSQSGHNTVSWYQQALGQGPQFIFQYYREEENGRGNFPPRFSGLQFPNYSSELNVNALELDDSALYLCASSFRGDYGYTFGSGTRLTVV.

The V call is TRBV5-5, the J call TRBJ2-7; a weak D match, TRBD2 (6 bases). This CDR3 region has 18 residues. Germline-derived CDR1 and CDR2 are SGHKS and YYEKEE (reference sequence). V gave up 4 bases and J gave up 0 bases, with 23 bases separating them. The CDR3 sequence: CASSVVARVGGSSYEQYF. For the CDR3, the DNA is TGTGCCAGCAGCGTCGTTGCCCGGGTTGGGGGGAGCTCCTACGAGCAGTACTTC.

Only a few counts were recorded for this clone. The J gene is TRBJ2-3, the V gene TRBV7-9; TRBD2 aligns across 7 bases. CDR1 and CDR2 (germline): SEHNR, FQNEAQ (reference sequence). This CDR3 is 16 amino acids long. V trimming: 5 bases; J trimming: 2 bases; junction bases outside the gene matches: 10. The CDR3 nucleotides read TGTGCCAGCAGCCGCCTTGTTGCGGGAGACACAGATACGCAGTATTTT. It codes for CASSRLVAGDTDTQYF.

V gene TRBV19 combines with J gene TRBJ2-7, with D possibly TRBD1 on 5 matching bases. Germline loops: CDR1 LNHDA, CDR2 SQIVND (reference sequence). V lost 6 bases and J 0 bases, leaving 18 bases between the germline ends. CDR3 length: 16 amino acids. In DNA, the CDR3 is TGTGCCAGTAGCGATAGGGGCGGTTTCAGCTCCTACGAGCAGTACTTC. As protein: CASSDRGGFSSYEQYF.

The chain carries TRBV7-2 and TRBJ2-5; TRBD2 agrees at 9 bases. Germline trimming cut 5 bases from V and 2 bases from J; bases unmatched to any gene: 12. The CDR3 loop spans 17 amino acids. CDR1 SGHTA and CDR2 FQGNSA come from the germline V gene. CDR3 nucleotides: TGTGCCAGCAGCGTCCTGACCCTAGCGGGGAGGCAAGAGACCCAGTACTTC. Residues: CASSVLTLAGRQETQYF.

The rearrangement links TRBV7-8 to TRBJ2-7; a possible D gene is TRBD2 (5 bases). V shed 5 bases and J shed 6 bases, with 20 bases lying between them. Germline V gene lookup returns CDR1 SGHVS and CDR2 FQNEAQ. There are 15 residues in the CDR3. The CDR3 DNA reads TGTGCCAGCAGCACCCGGGGTAGAGGGTCGCCCGAGCAGTACTTC. This encodes CASSTRGRGSPEQYF.

The chain links TRBV19 to TRBJ2-7; no firm D call. CDR3 size: 14 residues. CDR1 LNHDA and CDR2 SQIVND come from the germline V gene (reference sequence). Between the trimmed V and J ends, which lost 0 bases and 2 bases, there was a span of 8 bases. CDR3 coding DNA: TGTGCCAGTAGTATAGATCCCCGAACCTACGAGCAGTACTTC. Translated, it gives CASSIDPRTYEQYF.

The J gene is TRBJ2-4, the V gene TRBV27, with 8 positions matching TRBD2. Germline-derived CDR1 and CDR2 are MNHEY and SMNVEV (reference sequence). The CDR3 extends over 16 amino acids. The J segment lost 3 bases and the V segment lost 4 bases, leaving 8 bases of the junction unmatched. CDR3 sequence: CASSWGSGRDKNIQYF. For the CDR3, the DNA is TGTGCCAGCAGTTGGGGATCCGGGAGGGACAAAAACATTCAGTACTTC.

The V gene is TRBV10-3, the J gene TRBJ2-5; TRBD2 aligns across 11 bases. The germline V gene has CDR1 ENHRY and CDR2 SYGVKD. The CDR3 length is 15 residues. J gave up 5 bases and V 6 bases, and 8 bases lay outside the gene matches. The CDR3 sequence is CAISQLAGAGETQYF. The CDR3 nucleotides are TGTGCCATCAGCCAACTAGCGGGAGCCGGGGAGACCCAGTACTTC.

As concerns this clone: Sequence at one end of the junction differs from germline and may be a read error. The V and J genes are TRBV30 and TRBJ2-1, with D possibly being TRBD1 (5 bases). From germline, CDR1 is GTSNPN and CDR2 SVGIG (reference sequence). This CDR3 contains 11 residues. The CDR3 reads CAWSEGYRPLF. CDR3 DNA: TGTGCCTGGAGTGAGGGGTATAGGCCCCTCTTC.